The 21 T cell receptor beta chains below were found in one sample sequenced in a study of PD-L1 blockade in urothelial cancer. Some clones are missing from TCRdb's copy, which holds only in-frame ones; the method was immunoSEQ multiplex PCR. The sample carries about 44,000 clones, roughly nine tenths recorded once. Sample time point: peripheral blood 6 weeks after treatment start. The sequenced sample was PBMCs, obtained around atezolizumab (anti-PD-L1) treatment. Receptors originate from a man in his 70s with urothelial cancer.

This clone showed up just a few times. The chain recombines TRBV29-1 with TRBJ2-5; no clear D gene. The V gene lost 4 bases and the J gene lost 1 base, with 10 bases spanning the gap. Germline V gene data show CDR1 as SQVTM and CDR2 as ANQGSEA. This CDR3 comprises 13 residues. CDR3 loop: CSVGGGPQETQYF. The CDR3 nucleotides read TGCAGCGTTGGAGGCGGCCCCCAAGAGACCCAGTACTTC.

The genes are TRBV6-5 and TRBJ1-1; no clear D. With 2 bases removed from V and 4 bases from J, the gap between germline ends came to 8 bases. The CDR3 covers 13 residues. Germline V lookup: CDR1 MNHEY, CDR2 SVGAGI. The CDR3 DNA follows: TGTGCCAGCAGTTACAGGGAGGGCACTGAAGCTTTCTTT. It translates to CASSYREGTEAFF.

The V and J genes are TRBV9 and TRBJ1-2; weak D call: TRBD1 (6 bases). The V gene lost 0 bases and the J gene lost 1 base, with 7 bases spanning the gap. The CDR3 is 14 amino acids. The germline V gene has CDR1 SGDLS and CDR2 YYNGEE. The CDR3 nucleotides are TGTGCCAGCAGCGTAGAACAGGGTAACTATGGCTACACCTTC. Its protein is CASSVEQGNYGYTF.

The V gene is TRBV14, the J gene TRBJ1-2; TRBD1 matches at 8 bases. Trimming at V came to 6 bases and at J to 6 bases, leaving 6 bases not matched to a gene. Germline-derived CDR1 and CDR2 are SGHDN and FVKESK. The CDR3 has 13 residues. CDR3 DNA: TGTGCCAGCAGAGCCGGGACAGGAGATGGCTACACCTTC. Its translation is CASRAGTGDGYTF.

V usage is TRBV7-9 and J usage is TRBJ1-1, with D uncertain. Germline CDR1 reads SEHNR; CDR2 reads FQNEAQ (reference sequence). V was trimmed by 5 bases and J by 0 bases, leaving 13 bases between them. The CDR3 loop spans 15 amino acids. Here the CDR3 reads CASSPGGVMNTEAFF. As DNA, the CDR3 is TGTGCCAGCAGCCCCGGCGGGGTAATGAACACTGAAGCTTTCTTT.

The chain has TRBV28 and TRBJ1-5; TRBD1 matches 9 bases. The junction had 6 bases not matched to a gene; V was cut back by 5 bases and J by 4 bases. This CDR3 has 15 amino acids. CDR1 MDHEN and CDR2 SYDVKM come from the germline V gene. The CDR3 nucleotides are TGTGCCAGCAGTCCTGGACAGGGGACTAATCAGCCCCAGCATTTT. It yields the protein CASSPGQGTNQPQHF.

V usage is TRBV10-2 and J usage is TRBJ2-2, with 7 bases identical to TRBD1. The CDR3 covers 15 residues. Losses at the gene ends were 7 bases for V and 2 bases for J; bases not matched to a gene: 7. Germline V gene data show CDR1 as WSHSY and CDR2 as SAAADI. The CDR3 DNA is TGCGCCAGCATTCTAGGGGGCGGCAACACCGGGGAGCTGTTTTTT. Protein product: CASILGGGNTGELFF.

The CDR3 DNA reads as TGTGCCAGTAGTACCTCCCCGACTCCTTCAACATATGGCTACACCTTC. Protein product: CASSTSPTPSTYGYTF. The chain has TRBV19 and TRBJ1-2, with D unclear. The CDR3 length is 16 residues. V was cut by 4 bases and J by 5 bases, with 20 bases left in between. Germline CDR1 and CDR2: LNHDA and SQIVND (reference sequence).

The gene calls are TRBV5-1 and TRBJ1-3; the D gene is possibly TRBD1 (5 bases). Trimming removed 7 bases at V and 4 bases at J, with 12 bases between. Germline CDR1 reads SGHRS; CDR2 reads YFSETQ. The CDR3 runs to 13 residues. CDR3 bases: TGCGCCAGCGGATTGACAGAGGGAAACACCATATATTTT. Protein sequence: CASGLTEGNTIYF.

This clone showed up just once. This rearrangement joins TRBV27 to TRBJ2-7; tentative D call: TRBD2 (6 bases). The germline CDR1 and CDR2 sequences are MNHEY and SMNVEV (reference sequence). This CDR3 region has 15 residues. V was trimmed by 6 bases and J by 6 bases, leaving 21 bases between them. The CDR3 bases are TGTGCCAGCAGCTTTCAGGGTGTAGGGGAGGTCGAGCAGTACTTC. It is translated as CASSFQGVGEVEQYF.

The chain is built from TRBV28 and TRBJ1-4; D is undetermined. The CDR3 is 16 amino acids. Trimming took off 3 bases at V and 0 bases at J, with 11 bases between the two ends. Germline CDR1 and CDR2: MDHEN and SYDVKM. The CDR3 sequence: CASSLAPLATNEKLFF. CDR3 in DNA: TGTGCCAGCAGTTTGGCACCCCTGGCAACTAATGAAAAACTGTTTTTT.

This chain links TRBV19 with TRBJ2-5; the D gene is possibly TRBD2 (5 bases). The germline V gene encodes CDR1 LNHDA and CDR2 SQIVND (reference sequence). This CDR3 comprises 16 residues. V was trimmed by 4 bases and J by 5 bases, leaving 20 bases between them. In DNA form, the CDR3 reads TGTGCCAGTAGTAACGGGGTATTATCTGCCGGTGAGACCCAGTACTTC. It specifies CASSNGVLSAGETQYF.

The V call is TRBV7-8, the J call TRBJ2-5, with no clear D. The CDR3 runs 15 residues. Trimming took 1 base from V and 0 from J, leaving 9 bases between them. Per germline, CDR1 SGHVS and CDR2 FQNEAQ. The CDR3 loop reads CASSLGLVDQETQYF. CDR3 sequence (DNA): TGTGCCAGCAGCTTAGGGTTGGTAGACCAAGAGACCCAGTACTTC.

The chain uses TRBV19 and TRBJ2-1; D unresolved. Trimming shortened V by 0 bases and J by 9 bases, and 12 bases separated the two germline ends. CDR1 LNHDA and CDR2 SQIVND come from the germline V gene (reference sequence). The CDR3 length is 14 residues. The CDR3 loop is CASSIDQAHPEQFF. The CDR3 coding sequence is TGTGCCAGTAGTATAGATCAGGCTCACCCTGAGCAGTTCTTC.

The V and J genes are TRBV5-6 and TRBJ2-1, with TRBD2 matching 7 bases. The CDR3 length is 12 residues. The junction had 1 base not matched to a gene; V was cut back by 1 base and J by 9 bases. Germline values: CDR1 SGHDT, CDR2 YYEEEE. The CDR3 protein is CASSLWGGEQFF. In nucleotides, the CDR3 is TGTGCCAGCAGCTTGTGGGGGGGTGAGCAGTTCTTC.

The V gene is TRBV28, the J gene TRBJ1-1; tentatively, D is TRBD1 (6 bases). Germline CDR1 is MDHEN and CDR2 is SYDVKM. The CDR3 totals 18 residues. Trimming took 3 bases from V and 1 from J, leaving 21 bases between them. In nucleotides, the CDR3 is TGTGCCAGCAGTTTGATGCGGTGGGGGCCAGTCGGGAACACTGAAGCTTTCTTT. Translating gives CASSLMRWGPVGNTEAFF. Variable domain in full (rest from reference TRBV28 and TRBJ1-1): DVKVTQSSRYLVKRTGEKVFLECVQDMDHENMFWYRQDPGLGLRLIYFSYDVKMKEKGDIPEGYSVSREKKERFSLILESASTNQTSMYLCASSLMRWGPVGNTEAFFGQGTRLTVV.

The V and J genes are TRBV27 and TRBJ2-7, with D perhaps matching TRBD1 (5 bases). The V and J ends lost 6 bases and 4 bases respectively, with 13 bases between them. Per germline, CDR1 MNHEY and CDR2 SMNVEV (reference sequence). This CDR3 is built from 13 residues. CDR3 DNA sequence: TGTGCCAGCAGGGGTGGGGCTGGATACGAGCAGTACTTC. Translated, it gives CASRGGAGYEQYF.

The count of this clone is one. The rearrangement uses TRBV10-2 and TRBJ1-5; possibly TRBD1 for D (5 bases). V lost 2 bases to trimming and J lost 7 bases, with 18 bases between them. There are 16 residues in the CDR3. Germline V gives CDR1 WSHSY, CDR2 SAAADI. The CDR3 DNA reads TGCGCCAGCAGTGAGAGGGTTGGGGCTGACGCGCAGCCCCAGCATTTT. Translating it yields CASSERVGADAQPQHF.

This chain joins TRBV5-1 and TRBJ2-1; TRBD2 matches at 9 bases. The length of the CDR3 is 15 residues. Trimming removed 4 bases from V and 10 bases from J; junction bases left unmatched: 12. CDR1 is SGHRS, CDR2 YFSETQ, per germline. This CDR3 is CASSKVIAGEGEQFF. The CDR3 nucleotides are TGCGCCAGCAGCAAAGTAATAGCGGGAGAGGGGGAGCAGTTCTTC. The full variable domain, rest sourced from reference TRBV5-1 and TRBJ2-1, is KAGVTQTPRYLIKTRGQQVTLSCSPISGHRSVSWYQQTPGQGLQFLFEYFSETQRNKGNFPGRFSGRQFSNSRSEMNVSTLELGDSALYLCASSKVIAGEGEQFFGPGTRLTVL.

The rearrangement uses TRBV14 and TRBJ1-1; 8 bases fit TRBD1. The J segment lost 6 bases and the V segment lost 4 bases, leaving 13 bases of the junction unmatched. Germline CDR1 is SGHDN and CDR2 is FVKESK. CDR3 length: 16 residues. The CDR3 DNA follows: TGTGCCAGCAGCCTGATAAACGCCCAGGGGGCCTCTGAAGCTTTCTTT. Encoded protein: CASSLINAQGASEAFF.

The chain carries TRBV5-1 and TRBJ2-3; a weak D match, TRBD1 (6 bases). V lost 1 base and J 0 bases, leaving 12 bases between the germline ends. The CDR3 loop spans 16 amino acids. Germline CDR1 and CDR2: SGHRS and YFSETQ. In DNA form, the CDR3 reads TGCGCCAGCAGCTTGCAGACAGGTGTCAGCACAGATACGCAGTATTTT. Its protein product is CASSLQTGVSTDTQYF.